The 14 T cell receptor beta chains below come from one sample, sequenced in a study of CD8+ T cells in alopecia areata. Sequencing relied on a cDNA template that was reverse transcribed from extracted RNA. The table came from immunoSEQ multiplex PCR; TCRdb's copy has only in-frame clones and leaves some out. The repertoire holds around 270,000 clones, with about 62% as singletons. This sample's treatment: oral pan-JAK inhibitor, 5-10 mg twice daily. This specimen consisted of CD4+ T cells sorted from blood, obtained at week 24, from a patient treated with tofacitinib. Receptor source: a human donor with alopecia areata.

CDR3 DNA sequence: TGCAGCGGCCTGATCCCGGACAGTCCTCAGTTCTTC. Its translation: CSGLIPDSPQFF. The rearrangement joins TRBV29-1 to TRBJ2-1; D perhaps matches TRBD1 (6 bases). The CDR3 contains 12 residues. V lost 7 bases and J 13 bases, leaving 20 bases between the germline ends. Germline V gives CDR1 SQVTM, CDR2 ANQGSEA.

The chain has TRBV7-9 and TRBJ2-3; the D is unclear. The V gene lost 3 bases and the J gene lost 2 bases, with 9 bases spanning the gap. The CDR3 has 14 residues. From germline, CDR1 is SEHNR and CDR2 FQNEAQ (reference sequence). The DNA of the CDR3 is TGTGCCAGCAGCTTCCCGGTGGCCACAGATACGCAGTATTTT. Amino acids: CASSFPVATDTQYF.

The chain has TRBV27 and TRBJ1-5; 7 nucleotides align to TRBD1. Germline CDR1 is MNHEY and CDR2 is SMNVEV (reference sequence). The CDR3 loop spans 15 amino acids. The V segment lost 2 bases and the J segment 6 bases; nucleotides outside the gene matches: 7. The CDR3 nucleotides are TGTGCCAGCAGTTTAGGGACAGTTCCGGGTCAGCCCCAGCATTTT. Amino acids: CASSLGTVPGQPQHF.

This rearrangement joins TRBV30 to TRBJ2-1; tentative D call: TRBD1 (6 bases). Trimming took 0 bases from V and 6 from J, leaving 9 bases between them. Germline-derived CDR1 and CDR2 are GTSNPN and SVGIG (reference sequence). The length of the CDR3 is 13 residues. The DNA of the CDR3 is TGTGCCTGGAGTGTACTACAGGGCAATGAGCAGTTCTTC. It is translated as CAWSVLQGNEQFF. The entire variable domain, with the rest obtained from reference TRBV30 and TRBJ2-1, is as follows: SQTIHQWPATLVQPVGSPLSLECTVEGTSNPNLYWYRQAAGRGLQLLFYSVGIGQISSEVPQNLSASRPQDRQFILSSKKLLLSDSGFYLCAWSVLQGNEQFFGPGTRLTVL.

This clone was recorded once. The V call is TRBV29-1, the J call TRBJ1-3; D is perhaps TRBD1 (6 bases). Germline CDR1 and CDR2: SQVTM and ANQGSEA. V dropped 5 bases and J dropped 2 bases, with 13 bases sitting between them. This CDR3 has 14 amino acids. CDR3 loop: CSVTEGEAGNTIYF. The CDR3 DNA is TGCAGCGTTACCGAGGGGGAAGCTGGAAACACCATATATTTT. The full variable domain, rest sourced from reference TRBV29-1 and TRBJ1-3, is SAVISQKPSRDICQRGTSLTIQCQVDSQVTMMFWYRQQPGQSLTLIATANQGSEATYESGFVIDKFPISRPNLTFSTLTVSNMSPEDSSIYLCSVTEGEAGNTIYFGEGSWLTVV.

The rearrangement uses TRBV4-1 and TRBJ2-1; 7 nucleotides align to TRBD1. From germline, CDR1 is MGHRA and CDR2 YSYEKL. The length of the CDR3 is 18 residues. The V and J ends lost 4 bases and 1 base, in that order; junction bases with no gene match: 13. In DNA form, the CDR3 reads TGCGCCAGCAGCCCCTCGTACGTACAGGGGAAATCCTACAATGAGCAGTTCTTC. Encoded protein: CASSPSYVQGKSYNEQFF.

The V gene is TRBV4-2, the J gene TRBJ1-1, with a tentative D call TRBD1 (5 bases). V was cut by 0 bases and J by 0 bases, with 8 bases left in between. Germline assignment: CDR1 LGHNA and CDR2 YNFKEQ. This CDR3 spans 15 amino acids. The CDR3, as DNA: TGTGCCAGCAGCCAAGATACAGGCCTGAACACTGAAGCTTTCTTT. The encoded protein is CASSQDTGLNTEAFF.

Here the CDR3 reads CASSVDPGFSGNTIYF. DNA for the CDR3: TGTGCCAGCAGCGTAGACCCGGGTTTCTCTGGAAACACCATATATTTT. V usage is TRBV9 and J usage is TRBJ1-3; D gene ambiguous. Trimming pared 0 bases from V and 0 bases from J, leaving 10 bases between. This CDR3 has 16 residues. The germline gives CDR1 SGDLS, CDR2 YYNGEE.

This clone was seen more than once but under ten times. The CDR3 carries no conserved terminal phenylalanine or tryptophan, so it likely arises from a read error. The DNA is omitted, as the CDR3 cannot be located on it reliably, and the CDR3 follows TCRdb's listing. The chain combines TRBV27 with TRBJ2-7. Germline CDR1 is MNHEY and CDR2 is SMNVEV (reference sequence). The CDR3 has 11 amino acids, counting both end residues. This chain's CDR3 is CASSLRIPEPI.

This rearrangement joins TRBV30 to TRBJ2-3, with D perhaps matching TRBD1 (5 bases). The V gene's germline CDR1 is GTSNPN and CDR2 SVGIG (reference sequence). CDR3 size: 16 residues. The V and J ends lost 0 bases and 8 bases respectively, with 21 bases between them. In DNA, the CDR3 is TGTGCCTGGAGTGTACCCTTAGGGGAACCCCAGGGTACGCAGTATTTT. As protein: CAWSVPLGEPQGTQYF.

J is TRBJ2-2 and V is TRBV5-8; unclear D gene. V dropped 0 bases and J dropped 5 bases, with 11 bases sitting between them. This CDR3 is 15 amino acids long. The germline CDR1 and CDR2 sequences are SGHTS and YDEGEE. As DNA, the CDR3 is TGTGCCAGCAGCTTGGTTTCAGGAAGTACCGGGGAGCTGTTTTTT. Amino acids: CASSLVSGSTGELFF.

CDR3 region: CSGGMGDPNYGYTF. The CDR3 nucleotides are TGCAGCGGAGGCATGGGGGATCCTAACTATGGCTACACCTTC. V and J are TRBV29-1 and TRBJ1-2; weak D call: TRBD1 (5 bases). Germline V CDR1 and CDR2: SQVTM, ANQGSEA. The CDR3 spans 14 residues. V was pared by 7 bases and J by 0 bases, with 15 bases between.

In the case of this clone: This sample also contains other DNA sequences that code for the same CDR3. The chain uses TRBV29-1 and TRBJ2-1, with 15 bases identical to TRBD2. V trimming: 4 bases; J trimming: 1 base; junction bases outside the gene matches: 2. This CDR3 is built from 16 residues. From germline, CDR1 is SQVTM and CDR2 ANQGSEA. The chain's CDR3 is CSVAGTSGGSYNEQFF. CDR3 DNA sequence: TGCAGCGTTGCGGGGACTAGCGGGGGGTCCTACAATGAGCAGTTCTTC.

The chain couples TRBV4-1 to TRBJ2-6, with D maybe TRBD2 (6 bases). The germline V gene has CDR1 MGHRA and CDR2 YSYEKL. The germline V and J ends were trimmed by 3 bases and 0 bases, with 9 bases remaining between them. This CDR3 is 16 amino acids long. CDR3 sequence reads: CASSQEGSSGANVLTF. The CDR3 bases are TGCGCCAGCAGCCAGGAGGGTAGCTCTGGGGCCAACGTCCTGACTTTC.